This T cell receptor beta chain was sequenced in a study of blood T cells in healthy people across ages. Notes on the study in general: The recorded TCR beta diversity per million T cells decreased in a roughly linear manner with age. Among long-lived donors, naive CD4+ cells were more numerous and diversity higher than in aged donors.

Healthy Caucasian individuals from Russia aged roughly 6 to 90 were enrolled as donors. The authors ran a second PCR of about 6 to 12 cycles using a sample-barcoded 5' primer and a J-beta primer mix. TCRdb reprocessed the 5' RACE reads via MiXCR and lists one record per CDR3 protein. Among approximately 690,000 distinct CDR3 sequences listed, about 43% were seen once. On this clonotype: Its antigen is not known.

The CDR3 is 15 residues long. The V end lost 1 base, the J end lost 6 bases, and 14 bases lay between the germline ends. Per germline, CDR1 LGHNA and CDR2 YSLEER. This sequence joins TRBV4-3 and TRBJ2-3; D is possibly TRBD2 (6 bases). This sequence originates from an elderly man in good health. Sequencing was performed on blood. The CDR3 here is CASSQGSGEVDTQYF. The CDR3 DNA reads TGCGCCAGCAGCCAAGGTTCGGGAGAGGTTGATACGCAGTATTTT.